Below, 11 T cell receptor beta chains from the same sample are listed, as sequenced in a study of blood T cell repertoires in COVID-19. Method: immunoSEQ multiplex PCR; TCRdb's copy keeps in-frame clones and lacks some. In the table there are around 400,000 clones, roughly 90% of which are singletons. The sample was peripheral blood. These receptors came from a middle-aged man with acute or convalescent COVID-19.

The V call is TRBV11-2, the J call TRBJ1-6; D is possibly TRBD1 (6 bases). The CDR3 runs to 15 residues. Germline values: CDR1 SGHAT, CDR2 FQNNGV. Trimming shortened V by 4 bases and J by 7 bases, and 14 bases separated the two germline ends. The CDR3 loop is CASSSQGTVNSPLHF. The DNA for the CDR3 is TGTGCCAGCAGCTCACAGGGTACCGTGAATTCACCCCTCCACTTT.

This clone turned up a few times. This sequence joins TRBV7-3 and TRBJ1-6; 8 positions agree with TRBD1. The junction had 9 bases not matched to a gene; V was cut back by 1 base and J by 7 bases. CDR1 SGHTA and CDR2 FQGTGA come from the germline V gene. The CDR3 spans 17 residues. The chain's CDR3 is CASSLNGGQGVNSPLHF. DNA for the CDR3: TGTGCCAGCAGCTTAAACGGCGGACAGGGAGTAAATTCACCCCTCCACTTT.

This chain uses TRBV28 with TRBJ1-2, with TRBD1 matching over 7 bases. The ends lost 8 bases at V and 7 bases at J; junction bases unmatched: 7. The length of the CDR3 is 12 residues. Germline-derived CDR1 and CDR2 are MDHEN and SYDVKM. The CDR3 region is CASLERTGGYTF. CDR3 nucleotide sequence: TGTGCCAGCTTGGAGAGGACAGGTGGCTACACCTTC.

The chain recombines TRBV11-3 with TRBJ1-5, with D possibly being TRBD1 (6 bases). V was trimmed by 9 bases and J by 6 bases, leaving 15 bases between them. The germline V gene has CDR1 SGHNT and CDR2 YENEEA. The length of the CDR3 is 13 residues. The CDR3 nucleotides are TGTGCCAGGAGAAGGGGGTTGAGTCAGCCCCAGCATTTT. Its translation: CARRRGLSQPQHF.

This clone showed up just a few times. This chain links TRBV6-5 with TRBJ1-1; perhaps TRBD1 as D (6 bases). The germline gives CDR1 MNHEY, CDR2 SVGAGI. There are 15 residues in the CDR3. Trimming stripped 6 bases from V and 4 bases from J, with 18 bases between. This CDR3 reads CASSGWGGGGTEAFF. CDR3 in DNA: TGTGCCAGCAGCGGCTGGGGGGGAGGGGGCACTGAAGCTTTCTTT.

This chain links TRBV27 with TRBJ2-2; weak D call: TRBD2 (7 bases). The germline gives CDR1 MNHEY, CDR2 SMNVEV (reference sequence). This CDR3 is 15 amino acids long. With 5 bases removed from V and 6 bases from J, the gap between germline ends came to 16 bases. As DNA, the CDR3 is TGTGCCAGCAGTCTAGGGGGGAGGGCCTCCGGGGAGCTGTTTTTT. Translated, it gives CASSLGGRASGELFF.

The chain joins TRBV30 to TRBJ2-7, with D unclear. V lost 5 bases and J lost 3, with 8 bases in between. Looked up from germline, CDR1 is GTSNPN and CDR2 is SVGIG (reference sequence). The CDR3 is made up of 11 amino acids. The CDR3 protein is CAWGQFYEQYF. CDR3 bases: TGTGCCTGGGGCCAGTTCTACGAGCAGTACTTC.

V is TRBV28 and J is TRBJ1-1; D call uncertain. V was cut by 4 bases and J by 10 bases, with 10 bases left in between. The CDR3 has 11 amino acids. Germline lookup yields CDR1 MDHEN and CDR2 SYDVKM. The CDR3 loop reads CASSYVDRAFF. CDR3 nucleotide sequence: TGTGCCAGCAGTTACGTAGATCGAGCTTTCTTT.

The V call is TRBV7-3, the J call TRBJ2-1; possible D gene TRBD2, 6 bases. Germline CDR1 reads SGHTA; CDR2 reads FQGTGA. The CDR3 is made up of 15 amino acids. Trimming stripped 4 bases from V and 7 bases from J, with 17 bases between. CDR3 sequence (DNA): TGTGCCAGCAGCTCAATCGGGGGAGTGGCGAATGAGCAGTTCTTC. Protein: CASSSIGGVANEQFF.

A single count supports this clone. This chain joins TRBV5-1 and TRBJ1-5; D is uncertain. CDR1 and CDR2 from the germline V gene are SGHRS and YFSETQ. CDR3 size: 12 residues. The V and J ends lost 0 bases and 10 bases respectively, with 8 bases between them. The CDR3 spells CASSLDRGPQHF. CDR3 nucleotides: TGCGCCAGCAGCTTGGACCGAGGTCCCCAGCATTTT.

The chain carries TRBV3-1 (or the pseudogene TRBV3-2) and TRBJ1-2; 10 nucleotides line up with TRBD1. The CDR3 spans 16 residues. Trimming at V came to 4 bases and at J to 3 bases, leaving 8 bases not matched to a gene. Germline V CDR1 and CDR2: LGHDT, YNNKEL (reference sequence). In nucleotides, the CDR3 is TGTGCCAGCAGCCCCCGGGACAGGGGAGGACACTATGGCTACACCTTC. This codes for CASSPRDRGGHYGYTF.